This record concerns one T cell receptor (beta chain) sequence. This specimen comes from a study of regulatory T cells in long-lasting Graves disease. iRepertoire HTBI primers and Arm-PCR of CDR3 regions built TCR beta libraries. TCRdb re-called the multiplex PCR reads through MiXCR, storing one row per CDR3 protein. The repertoire holds about 460,000 distinct CDR3 sequences, with around 15% as singletons. Described time point: newly diagnosed GD, antithyroid drugs for less than 3 months. Extracted PBMC RNA gave rise to the TCR library. A further study also used this sample, focusing on T cells in Graves' hyperthyroidism and ophthalmopathy.

The receptor was isolated from a woman between 45 and 65 years old with Graves disease. This specimen consisted of peripheral blood mononuclear cells (PBMCs), obtained at new diagnosis, from a patient treated with antithyroid drugs.

For the CDR3, the DNA is TGTGCCAGTAGTATTACGGGACTAGCGGGGGAGCAGTACTTC. Amino acid sequence: CASSITGLAGEQYF. This chain links TRBV19 with TRBJ2-7, with 13 bases that match TRBD2. The CDR3 covers 14 residues. Germline V gene data show CDR1 as LNHDA and CDR2 as SQIVND (reference sequence). Germline trimming cut 3 bases from V and 7 bases from J; bases unmatched to any gene: 3.